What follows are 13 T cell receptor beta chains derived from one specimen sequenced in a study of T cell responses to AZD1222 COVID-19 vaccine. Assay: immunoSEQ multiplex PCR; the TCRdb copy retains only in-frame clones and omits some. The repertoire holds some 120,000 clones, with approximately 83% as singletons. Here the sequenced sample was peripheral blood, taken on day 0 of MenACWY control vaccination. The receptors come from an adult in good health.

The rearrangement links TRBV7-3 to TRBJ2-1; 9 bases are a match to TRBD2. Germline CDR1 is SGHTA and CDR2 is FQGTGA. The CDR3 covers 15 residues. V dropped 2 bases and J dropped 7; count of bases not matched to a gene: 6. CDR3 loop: CASSLFPSGVNEQFF. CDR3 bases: TGTGCCAGCAGCTTATTCCCTAGCGGGGTGAATGAGCAGTTCTTC.

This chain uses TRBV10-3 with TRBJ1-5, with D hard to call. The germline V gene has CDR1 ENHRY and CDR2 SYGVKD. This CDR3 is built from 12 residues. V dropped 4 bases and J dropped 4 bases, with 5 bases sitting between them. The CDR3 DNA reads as TGTGCCATCAGTGCGGTTAATCAGCCCCAGCATTTT. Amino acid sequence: CAISAVNQPQHF.

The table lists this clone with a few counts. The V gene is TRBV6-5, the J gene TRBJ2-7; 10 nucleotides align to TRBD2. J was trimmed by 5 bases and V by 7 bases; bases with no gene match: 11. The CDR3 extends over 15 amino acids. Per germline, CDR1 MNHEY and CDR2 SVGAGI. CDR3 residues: CASKKLAGPVDEQYF. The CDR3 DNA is TGTGCCAGCAAAAAACTAGCGGGGCCCGTCGACGAGCAGTACTTC.

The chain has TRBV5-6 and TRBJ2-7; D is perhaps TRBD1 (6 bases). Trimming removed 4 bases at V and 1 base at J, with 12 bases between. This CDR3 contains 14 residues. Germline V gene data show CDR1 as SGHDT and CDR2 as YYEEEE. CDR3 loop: CASSPTGHSYEQYF. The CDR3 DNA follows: TGTGCCAGCAGCCCGACAGGCCATTCCTACGAGCAGTACTTC.

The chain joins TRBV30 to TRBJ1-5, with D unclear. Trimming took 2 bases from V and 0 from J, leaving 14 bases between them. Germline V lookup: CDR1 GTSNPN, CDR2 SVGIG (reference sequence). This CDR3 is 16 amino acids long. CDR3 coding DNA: TGTGCCTGGAGTTCACCTCGGACCCATAGCAATCAGCCCCAGCATTTT. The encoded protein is CAWSSPRTHSNQPQHF. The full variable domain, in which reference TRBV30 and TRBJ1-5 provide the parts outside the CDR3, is SQTIHQWPATLVQPVGSPLSLECTVEGTSNPNLYWYRQAAGRGLQLLFYSVGIGQISSEVPQNLSASRPQDRQFILSSKKLLLSDSGFYLCAWSSPRTHSNQPQHFGDGTRLSIL.

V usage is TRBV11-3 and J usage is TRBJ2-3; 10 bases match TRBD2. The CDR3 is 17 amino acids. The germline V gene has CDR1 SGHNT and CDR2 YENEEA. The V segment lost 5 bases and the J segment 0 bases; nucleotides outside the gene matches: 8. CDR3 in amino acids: CASSHSRLAGSTDTQYF. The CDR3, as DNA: TGTGCCAGCAGCCACAGCCGACTAGCGGGTAGCACAGATACGCAGTATTTT.

The CDR3 coding sequence is TGTGCCACACTACAGGAGACGGACTATGGCTACACCTTC. Protein product: CATLQETDYGYTF. The chain joins TRBV19 to TRBJ1-2, with D possibly TRBD1 on 5 matching bases. The CDR3 runs 13 residues. V was clipped by 10 bases and J by 3 bases, with 15 bases between them. From germline, CDR1 is LNHDA and CDR2 SQIVND (reference sequence).

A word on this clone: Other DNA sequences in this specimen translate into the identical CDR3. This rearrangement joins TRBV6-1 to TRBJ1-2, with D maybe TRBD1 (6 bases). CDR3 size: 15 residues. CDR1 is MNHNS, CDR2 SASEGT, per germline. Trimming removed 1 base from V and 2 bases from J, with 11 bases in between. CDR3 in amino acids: CASSEGGGGNYGYTF. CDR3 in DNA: TGTGCCAGCAGTGAAGGGGGCGGGGGCAACTATGGCTACACCTTC.

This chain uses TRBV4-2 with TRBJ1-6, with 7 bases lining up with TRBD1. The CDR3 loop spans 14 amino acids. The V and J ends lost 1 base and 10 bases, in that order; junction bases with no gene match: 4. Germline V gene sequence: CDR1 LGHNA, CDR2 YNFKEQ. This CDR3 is CASSQGQGKSPLHF. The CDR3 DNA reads TGTGCCAGCAGCCAAGGACAGGGTAAATCACCCCTCCACTTT.

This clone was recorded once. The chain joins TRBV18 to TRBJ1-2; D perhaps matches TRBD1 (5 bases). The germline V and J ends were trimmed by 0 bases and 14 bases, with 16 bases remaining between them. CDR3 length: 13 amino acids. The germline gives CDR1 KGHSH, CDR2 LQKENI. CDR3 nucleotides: TGTGCCAGCTCACCACCGGGGTCAGGGTCTTATACCTTC. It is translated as CASSPPGSGSYTF.

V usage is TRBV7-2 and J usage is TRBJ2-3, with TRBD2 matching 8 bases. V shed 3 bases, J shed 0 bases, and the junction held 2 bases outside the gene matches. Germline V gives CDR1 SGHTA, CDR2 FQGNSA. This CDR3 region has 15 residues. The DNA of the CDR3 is TGTGCCAGCAGCTTTGGCGGGGGGAGCACAGATACGCAGTATTTT. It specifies CASSFGGGSTDTQYF. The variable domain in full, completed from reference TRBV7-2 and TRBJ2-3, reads GAGVSQSPSNKVTEKGKDVELRCDPISGHTALYWYRQSLGQGLEFLIYFQGNSAPDKSGLPSDRFSAERTGGSVSTLTIQRTQQEDSAVYLCASSFGGGSTDTQYFGPGTRLTVL.

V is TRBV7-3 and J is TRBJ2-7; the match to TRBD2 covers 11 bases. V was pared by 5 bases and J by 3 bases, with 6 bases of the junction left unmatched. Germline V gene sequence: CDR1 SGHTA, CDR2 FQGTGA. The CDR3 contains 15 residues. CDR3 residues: CASSPSGGYLYEQYF. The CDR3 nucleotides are TGTGCCAGCAGCCCTAGCGGGGGGTACCTCTACGAGCAGTACTTC.

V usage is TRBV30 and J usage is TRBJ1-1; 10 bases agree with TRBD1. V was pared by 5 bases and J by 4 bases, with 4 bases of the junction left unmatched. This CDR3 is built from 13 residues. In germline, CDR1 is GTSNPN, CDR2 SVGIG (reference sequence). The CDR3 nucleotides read TGTGCCTGGGAGCGGACAGGGGGCACTGAAGCTTTCTTT. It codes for CAWERTGGTEAFF.